A selection of T cell receptor beta chains follows, all from one sample in a study of blood T cells in healthy people across ages. A single record per CDR3 protein comes from TCRdb applying MiXCR to the 5' RACE reads. Here the sample spans fewer than 950,000 distinct CDR3 sequences, under 40% being singletons. Sequencing was done on a sample of blood. The receptors were sampled from a man aged 18 to 35 in good health. CDR3s include the opening cysteine and the closing phenylalanine or tryptophan. The order of the fields is V gene, clone size, J gene, D gene, CDR3 DNA, CDR3 protein. The D gene is left open where the match is weak. A clone size is listed for some rows: how often the clone was seen (once, few, many), or a class if it is expanded.

V: TRBV7-2; size: -; J: TRBJ2-3; D: -; DNA: TGTGCCAGCAGCTCCAACCCCAGGGCGGGGATGCCCACAGATACGCAGTATTTT; CDR3: CASSSNPRAGMPTDTQYF
V: TRBV20-1; size: -; J: TRBJ1-5; D: -; DNA: TGCAGTGCTAGATTGGGGGATCAGCCCCAGCATTTT; CDR3: CSARLGDQPQHF
V: TRBV7-2; size: few; J: TRBJ2-5; D: -; DNA: TGTGCCAGCAGCTTAGCGCGGACTGTTGGGGAGACCCAGTACTTC; CDR3: CASSLARTVGETQYF
V: TRBV9; size: -; J: TRBJ1-1; D: -; DNA: TGTGCCAGCAGCGTAGGCGGGGCCGAGGGCACTGAAGCTTTCTTT; CDR3: CASSVGGAEGTEAFF
V: TRBV4-2; size: -; J: TRBJ1-1; D: -; DNA: TGTGCCAGCAGCCAAGGCCCCCGGGCTTTCTTT; CDR3: CASSQGPRAFF
V: TRBV12-3/TRBV12-4; size: many; J: TRBJ1-6; D: -; DNA: TGTGCCAGCAGTTTTACAGGGAACAATTCACCCCTCCACTTT; CDR3: CASSFTGNNSPLHF
V: TRBV12-3/TRBV12-4; size: -; J: TRBJ2-1; D: TRBD1; DNA: TGTGCCAGCAGTTTCGGCCTTACAGGGGGCCGGGACAATGAGCAGTTCTTC; CDR3: CASSFGLTGGRDNEQFF
V: TRBV12-3/TRBV12-4; size: many; J: TRBJ2-1; D: TRBD2; DNA: TGTGCCAGCAGCCCGCGGGGGTACTACAATGAGCAGTTCTTC; CDR3: CASSPRGYYNEQFF
V: TRBV9; size: -; J: TRBJ1-2; D: -; DNA: TGTGCCAGCAGCGTAGCCAGGGAGAATGGCTACACCTTC; CDR3: CASSVARENGYTF
V: TRBV5-1; size: -; J: TRBJ2-4; D: -; DNA: TGCGCCAGCAGCATCGACCCCCGGGACTTTTGGTACTTC; CDR3: CASSIDPRDFWYF
V: TRBV10-3; size: many; J: TRBJ1-2; D: -; DNA: TGTGCCATCAGTGAGTCAGCGGCGGGACCGAGTGGCTACACCTTC; CDR3: CAISESAAGPSGYTF
V: TRBV12-3/TRBV12-4; size: -; J: TRBJ2-2; D: -; DNA: TGTGCCAGCAGTTCCCAAGGATTGAACACCGGGGAGCTGTTTTTT; CDR3: CASSSQGLNTGELFF
V: TRBV5-1; size: -; J: TRBJ1-6; D: -; DNA: TGCGCCAGCAGCTTGGCCAGGAATAATTCACCCCCCCACTTT; CDR3: CASSLARNNSPPHF
V: TRBV20-1; size: -; J: TRBJ1-5; D: TRBD1; DNA: TGCAGTGCTAGGACAGGGAGCCGCAATCAGCCCCAGCATTTT; CDR3: CSARTGSRNQPQHF
V: TRBV4-1; size: -; J: TRBJ2-1; D: -; DNA: TGCGCCAGCAGCCAAGGCTGGGGATCTGACGGTGAGCAGTTCTTC; CDR3: CASSQGWGSDGEQFF
V: TRBV14; size: -; J: TRBJ2-1; D: -; DNA: TGTGCCAGCAGAGACTACCGGCAGGATGAGCAGTTCTTC; CDR3: CASRDYRQDEQFF
V: TRBV10-3; size: -; J: TRBJ2-5; D: TRBD1; DNA: TGTGCCATCGGGACAGGAGGAGGAGAGCAGTACTTC; CDR3: CAIGTGGGEQYF
V: TRBV10-3; size: few; J: TRBJ1-4; D: TRBD1; DNA: TGTGCCTCCCAGACAGGGAAAAATGAAAAACTGTTTTTT; CDR3: CASQTGKNEKLFF
V: TRBV12-3/TRBV12-4; size: -; J: TRBJ2-5; D: -; DNA: TGTGCCAGCCGCTTTGTGGGGGAAGAGACCCAGTACTTC; CDR3: CASRFVGEETQYF
V: TRBV4-3; size: -; J: TRBJ2-3; D: -; DNA: TGCGCCAGCAGCCAAGATTGGCAGGGTCCCCCAGATACGCAGTATTTT; CDR3: CASSQDWQGPPDTQYF
V: TRBV20-1; size: few; J: TRBJ2-7; D: TRBD1; DNA: TGCAGTGCTAGAGATCCGGGACAGCCCTACAATGAGCAGTACTTC; CDR3: CSARDPGQPYNEQYF
V: TRBV24-1; size: -; J: TRBJ2-3; D: -; DNA: TGTGCCACCAGTGATTTCGGGCGCACAGATACGCAGTATTTT; CDR3: CATSDFGRTDTQYF
V: TRBV12-3/TRBV12-4; size: few; J: TRBJ1-1; D: TRBD1; DNA: TGTGCCAGCAGCCTAGGGGGCACTAAAGCTTTCTTT; CDR3: CASSLGGTKAFF
V: TRBV13; size: many; J: TRBJ2-7; D: -; DNA: TGTGCCAGCAGCTTAGGTCGTGAGGACTACGAGCAGTACTTC; CDR3: CASSLGREDYEQYF
V: TRBV12-3/TRBV12-4; size: many; J: TRBJ2-3; D: TRBD2; DNA: TGTGCCAGCAGTTCCGGGGGGAGCACAGATACGCAGTATTTT; CDR3: CASSSGGSTDTQYF
V: TRBV4-3; size: -; J: TRBJ2-7; D: TRBD2; DNA: TGCGCCAGCAGCCAAGATTCCCTAGCGGAGGTCCACGAGCAGTACTTC; CDR3: CASSQDSLAEVHEQYF
V: TRBV7-9; size: few; J: TRBJ2-7; D: -; DNA: TGTGCCAGCAGCCCTTTGGGCCGGACCTCCTACAATGAGCAGTACTTC; CDR3: CASSPLGRTSYNEQYF
V: TRBV20-1; size: few; J: TRBJ1-2; D: -; DNA: TGCGGATACCAAAGGGAAGTAGGCTATGGCTACACCTTC; CDR3: CGYQREVGYGYTF
V: TRBV4-1; size: few; J: TRBJ2-3; D: -; DNA: TGCGCCAGCAGCCATCTACACGTAGATACGCAGTATTTT; CDR3: CASSHLHVDTQYF
V: TRBV10-3; size: -; J: TRBJ2-2; D: TRBD2; DNA: TGTGCCATCAGGACTAGCGGGGGCCTTAACACCGGGGAGCTGTTTTTT; CDR3: CAIRTSGGLNTGELFF
V: TRBV5-1; size: once; J: TRBJ2-7; D: TRBD1; DNA: TGCGCCAGCAGCTTGGGGGACAGGAGCTCCTACGAGCAGTACTTC; CDR3: CASSLGDRSSYEQYF
V: TRBV18; size: -; J: TRBJ1-1; D: TRBD1; DNA: TGTGCCAGCTCACCGGGGCGACAGGGTAACACTGAAGCTTTCTTT; CDR3: CASSPGRQGNTEAFF
V: TRBV5-1; size: -; J: TRBJ1-2; D: TRBD1; DNA: TGCGCCAGCAGCGAGGGACAGTGGAAGTACGGCTACACCTTC; CDR3: CASSEGQWKYGYTF
V: TRBV10-3; size: few; J: TRBJ2-7; D: -; DNA: TGTGCCATCAGTGAAGGCACAGGGTTGTACGAGCAGTACTTC; CDR3: CAISEGTGLYEQYF
V: TRBV7-2; size: few; J: TRBJ2-5; D: -; DNA: TGTGCCAGCAGCTCCCCGACTAGTACGGAGACCCAGTACTTC; CDR3: CASSSPTSTETQYF
V: TRBV7-2; size: few; J: TRBJ1-2; D: -; DNA: TGTGCCAGCAGCGCATACCGGGACTCCTATGGCTACACCTTC; CDR3: CASSAYRDSYGYTF
V: TRBV12-3/TRBV12-4; size: -; J: TRBJ2-1; D: TRBD2; DNA: TGTGCCAGCAGTTTGGGCGGGGGGGCTTTCTTTGAGCAGTTCTTC; CDR3: CASSLGGGAFFEQFF
V: TRBV7-2; size: many; J: TRBJ2-7; D: -; DNA: TGTGCCAGCAGCCGTACCGGGACGGGAACCTACGAGCAGTACTTC; CDR3: CASSRTGTGTYEQYF
V: TRBV5-1; size: -; J: TRBJ2-2; D: -; DNA: TGCGCCAGCAGCTTGGACCCAGGAAACGGGGAGCTGTTTTTT; CDR3: CASSLDPGNGELFF